This T cell receptor beta chain was profiled in a study of T cell responses to AZD1222 COVID-19 vaccine. Findings and caveats of the study: Two AZD1222 doses significantly raised spike-specific TCR breadth and depth over controls. Researchers report vaccine-associated CD4 TCRs spanning spike, with dominance at 160-218 and 743-854. Clonal diversity was possibly underestimated, and the donors were mostly white British, with more females.

Unmatched junction bases numbered 8, after V lost 9 bases and J lost 4 bases. Germline CDR1 and CDR2: SGHTA and FQGNSA. The CDR3 spans 15 residues. Comments on this clone: The target antigen is unknown.

The repertoire was sequenced with immunoSEQ multiplex PCR; TCRdb's copy has only in-frame clones and lacks some. This sample has approximately 130,000 clones, with around nine tenths found just once. Specimen: peripheral blood, collected 28 days after the second AZD1222 dose. This TCR came from an adult who received the AZD1222 COVID-19 vaccine. This chain connects TRBV7-2 to TRBJ2-2, with 10 bases matching TRBD2. This chain's CDR3 is CASLLGLAVTGELFF. For the CDR3, the DNA is TGTGCCAGTCTATTAGGACTAGCGGTCACCGGGGAGCTGTTTTTT.